Each of the 20 T cell receptor beta chains below was sequenced from the same sample in a study of T-cell reconstitution after alpha-beta-depleted transplantation in children. Preparing the TCRbeta library involved the use of unique molecular identifiers. TCRdb re-analysed the PCR reads in MiXCR, keeping a single row per CDR3 protein. In the table there are about 400,000 distinct CDR3 sequences, around 21% of which are singletons. This specimen was PBMCs from the stem cell graft donor, taken from the stem cell graft. These receptors were collected from a human donor who donated a stem cell graft to a child with acute myeloid leukemia.

This chain connects TRBV10-3 to TRBJ1-3; D gene uncertain. The CDR3 has 16 residues. With 6 bases removed from V and 0 bases from J, the gap between germline ends came to 15 bases. CDR1 and CDR2 (germline): ENHRY, SYGVKD. DNA of the CDR3: TGTGCCATCAGCGGAGTTGGGGTAAACTCTGGAAACACCATATATTTT. Translation gives CAISGVGVNSGNTIYF.

A few counts support this clonotype. This chain connects TRBV7-2 to TRBJ2-1; D perhaps matches TRBD2 (6 bases). Germline CDR1 and CDR2: SGHTA and FQGNSA. V lost 0 bases, J lost 10 bases, and 10 bases lay in between. The CDR3 loop spans 13 amino acids. CDR3 region: CASSLARDGEQFF. The CDR3 nucleotides are TGTGCCAGCAGCTTAGCGCGGGATGGGGAGCAGTTCTTC.

This clonotype was seen more than once but under ten times. The CDR3 spells CASSGRQGLAGGNEQFF. CDR3 nucleotides: TGTGCCAGCAGCGGTCGACAGGGACTAGCGGGTGGCAATGAGCAGTTCTTC. The chain carries TRBV7-2 and TRBJ2-1, with TRBD2 matching over 12 bases. With V trimmed by 5 bases and J by 6 bases, 11 bases remained unmatched. CDR1 and CDR2 (germline): SGHTA, FQGNSA. The CDR3 sequence is 17 residues long. The full variable domain, in which reference TRBV7-2 and TRBJ2-1 provide the parts outside the CDR3, is GAGVSQSPSNKVTEKGKDVELRCDPISGHTALYWYRQSLGQGLEFLIYFQGNSAPDKSGLPSDRFSAERTGGSVSTLTIQRTQQEDSAVYLCASSGRQGLAGGNEQFFGPGTRLTVL.

The CDR3 nucleotides read TGTGCCAGCATGACTAGCGGGAGGGCCGGAAATGAGCAGTTCTTC. Translated, it gives CASMTSGRAGNEQFF. The chain has TRBV12-3 or TRBV12-4 and TRBJ2-1; 14 positions match TRBD2. V was pared by 7 bases and J by 7 bases, with 6 bases of the junction left unmatched. The CDR3 sequence is 15 residues long.

The chain carries TRBV25-1 and TRBJ2-3; D not certain. V was shortened by 2 bases and J by 2 bases, with 8 bases between the two germline ends. This CDR3 region has 14 residues. The germline V gene encodes CDR1 MGHDK and CDR2 SYGVNS. CDR3 nucleotides: TGTGCCAGCAGTGAAATGGCTAACACAGATACGCAGTATTTT. Protein product: CASSEMANTDTQYF.

V usage is TRBV6-1 and J usage is TRBJ1-4, with TRBD1 matching 9 bases. CDR3 length: 14 amino acids. V lost 6 bases and J lost 7; bases outside the gene matches: 6. From germline, CDR1 is MNHNS and CDR2 SASEGT. The CDR3 sequence is CASRPPGQGEKLFF. In DNA form, the CDR3 reads TGTGCCAGCAGACCCCCGGGACAGGGTGAAAAACTGTTTTTT.

The CDR3 loop reads CASSPVGWEGHYEQYF. CDR3 in DNA: TGTGCCAGCAGCCCCGTGGGGTGGGAGGGGCACTACGAGCAGTACTTC. The chain recombines TRBV6-1 with TRBJ2-7; 7 bases map to TRBD2. J lost 3 bases, V lost 6 bases, and 14 bases had no gene match. The length of the CDR3 is 16 residues. Germline V gene sequence: CDR1 MNHNS, CDR2 SASEGT.

V and J are TRBV4-2 and TRBJ2-7; D is tentatively TRBD1 or TRBD2 (5 bases each). V was pared by 0 bases and J by 3 bases, with 9 bases between. Germline assignment: CDR1 LGHNA and CDR2 YNFKEQ. The length of the CDR3 is 14 residues. In DNA, the CDR3 is TGTGCCAGCAGCCAAGAGGGACCATTCTACGAGCAGTACTTC. Protein: CASSQEGPFYEQYF.

This clonotype was recorded a few times. The junction differs from germline at one of its ends, possibly a read error. V is TRBV7-7 and J is TRBJ2-3, with a possible D match to TRBD2 (6 bases). Germline assignment: CDR1 SSHAT and CDR2 FNYEAQ (reference sequence). CDR3 length: 16 residues. The chain's CDR3 is CASSPLEGGKTDTQYF. Written as DNA, the CDR3 is TGTGCTAGCAGCCCCCTTGAGGGAGGAAAAACAGATACGCAGTATTTT. Full variable domain (outside the CDR3, taken from reference TRBV7-7 and TRBJ2-3): GAGVSQSPRYKVTKRGQDVTLRCDPISSHATLYWYQQALGQGPEFLTYFNYEAQPDKSGLPSDRFSAERPEGSISTLTIQRTEQRDSAMYRCASSPLEGGKTDTQYFGPGTRLTVL.

The V call is TRBV28, the J call TRBJ2-2, with 8 bases identical to TRBD2. V gave up 8 bases and J gave up 7 bases; unmatched junction bases: 15. The germline V gene has CDR1 MDHEN and CDR2 SYDVKM. This CDR3 contains 16 residues. The CDR3 region is CASDTRGGLGHGELFF. CDR3 in DNA: TGTGCCAGCGATACCCGAGGGGGACTAGGTCACGGGGAGCTGTTTTTT.

This clonotype has just one count. In nucleotides, the CDR3 is TGCGCCAGCACTCCCGGGACAGGGGGGATCTACGAGCAGTACTTC. Translated: CASTPGTGGIYEQYF. This rearrangement joins TRBV5-1 to TRBJ2-7; 11 bases match TRBD1. CDR3 size: 15 residues. J was trimmed by 3 bases and V by 6 bases; bases with no gene match: 8. Germline CDR1 SGHRS, CDR2 YFSETQ.

As to this clonotype: Mismatch with germline at one junction end may stem from a read error. The chain recombines TRBV20-1 with TRBJ2-6, with 9 bases matching TRBD2. CDR1 DFQATT and CDR2 SNEGSKA come from the germline V gene (reference sequence). The CDR3 runs 19 residues. The CDR3, as DNA: TGCAGTGCTAGAGATGCCAGTCCGCGGGAGGGCCCTGGGGCCAACGTCGTGACTTTC. Translating gives CSARDASPREGPGANVVTF.

This chain uses TRBV7-2 with TRBJ1-4; 7 bases match TRBD1. CDR1 is SGHTA and CDR2 is FQGNSA in the germline V gene. CDR3 size: 15 residues. After removal of 5 bases from V and 7 bases from J, the junction contained 10 bases not matched to a gene. CDR3 region: CASSPKQGNSEKLFF. In nucleotides, the CDR3 is TGTGCCAGCAGCCCTAAACAGGGGAATAGTGAAAAACTGTTTTTT.

This clonotype was observed a handful of times. The chain is built from TRBV20-1 and TRBJ1-1, with D unresolved. Deletions cut 2 bases from V and 1 base from J, with 8 bases between. The CDR3 is 13 amino acids. Germline-derived CDR1 and CDR2 are DFQATT and SNEGSKA (reference sequence). The CDR3 spells CSARLAGNTEAFF. The CDR3, as DNA: TGCAGTGCTAGATTAGCAGGGAACACTGAAGCTTTCTTT.

The chain couples TRBV7-2 to TRBJ2-3, with D possibly being TRBD2 (5 bases). The CDR3 has 14 amino acids. Germline V CDR1 and CDR2: SGHTA, FQGNSA. Trimming removed 2 bases from V and 2 bases from J, with 8 bases in between. The DNA for the CDR3 is TGTGCCAGCAGCTTAATGACTACCACAGATACGCAGTATTTT. Protein product: CASSLMTTTDTQYF.

The chain uses TRBV4-1 and TRBJ2-1; D is unresolved. V shed 1 base and J shed 9 bases, with 7 bases lying between them. The CDR3 sequence is 12 residues long. CDR1 and CDR2 from the germline V gene are MGHRA and YSYEKL. DNA for the CDR3: TGCGCCAGCAGCCAAGGATTGGGTGAGCAGTTCTTC. Its translation: CASSQGLGEQFF.

The chain joins TRBV5-8 to TRBJ2-1; weak D call: TRBD2 (6 bases). Per germline, CDR1 SGHTS and CDR2 YDEGEE. Trimming cost V 4 bases and J 3 bases, with 17 bases left between them. The CDR3 runs 16 residues. CDR3 sequence: CASSPGVLTFYNEQFF. CDR3 coding DNA: TGTGCCAGCAGCCCGGGGGTACTAACGTTCTACAATGAGCAGTTCTTC.

This clonotype was recorded a few times. This chain joins TRBV27 and TRBJ2-1; perhaps TRBD2 as D (6 bases). V dropped 3 bases and J dropped 5 bases, with 14 bases sitting between them. The germline V gene encodes CDR1 MNHEY and CDR2 SMNVEV (reference sequence). This CDR3 spans 15 amino acids. The CDR3 DNA follows: TGTGCCAGCAGTTTCGGCGGGACCATTAACAATGAGCAGTTCTTC. Its translation is CASSFGGTINNEQFF.

The chain recombines TRBV13 with TRBJ2-7, with TRBD2 as a possible D gene (5 bases). CDR1 is PRHDT and CDR2 is FYEKMQ in the germline V gene (reference sequence). With 2 bases removed from V and 0 bases from J, the gap between germline ends came to 17 bases. This CDR3 is 17 amino acids long. This chain's CDR3 is CASSLWNSGPSSYEQYF. The CDR3 region has the DNA TGTGCCAGCAGCTTATGGAACAGCGGCCCCAGCTCCTACGAGCAGTACTTC.

The V and J genes are TRBV4-1 and TRBJ2-7; 11 bases agree with TRBD2. Germline V lookup: CDR1 MGHRA, CDR2 YSYEKL. CDR3 length: 16 residues. V dropped 0 bases and J dropped 7; count of bases not matched to a gene: 8. The CDR3 coding sequence is TGCGCCAGCAGCCAAGATGTACTAGCGGGAGCTGGAGAGCAGTACTTC. It codes for CASSQDVLAGAGEQYF.